Listed here are 22 T cell receptor beta chains from one sample, sequenced in a study of blood T cell repertoires in COVID-19. This table comes from immunoSEQ multiplex PCR, and its TCRdb copy is limited to in-frame clones, with some not included. The profile shows some 200,000 clones, 82% of them singletons. Sequenced material: PBMCs or T cells enriched from blood (not recorded which). The receptors were sampled from a woman in her sixties or seventies with acute COVID-19.

V usage is TRBV11-2 and J usage is TRBJ2-7; the match to TRBD2 covers 11 bases. Germline CDR1 and CDR2: SGHAT and FQNNGV. Trimming removed 6 bases from V and 12 bases from J; junction bases left unmatched: 13. This CDR3 contains 14 residues. Here the CDR3 DNA reads TGTGCCAGCAGTCCTTCTCAGACTAGCGGGAAGGGGTACTTC. Translation gives CASSPSQTSGKGYF.

The chain carries TRBV24-1 and TRBJ1-1; D not certain. The CDR3 spans 13 residues. Germline V gene sequence: CDR1 KGHDR, CDR2 SFDVKD. Trimming removed 1 base at V and 7 bases at J, with 9 bases between. This chain's CDR3 is CATSDLAANEAFF. The CDR3 DNA is TGTGCCACCAGTGATTTAGCGGCTAATGAAGCTTTCTTT.

This chain uses TRBV28 with TRBJ2-1; 7 bases are a match to TRBD1. Germline trimming cut 3 bases from V and 12 bases from J; bases unmatched to any gene: 11. This CDR3 region has 14 residues. Germline V gene sequence: CDR1 MDHEN, CDR2 SYDVKM. In DNA, the CDR3 is TGTGCCAGCAGTTTCGGGACAGCAACACAGGGGCAGTTCTTC. Its protein product is CASSFGTATQGQFF.

About this clone itself: At one of its ends the junction is not consistent with the germline gene, which may arise from a read error. This chain links TRBV2 with TRBJ2-7; 8 bases line up with TRBD2. CDR1 is SNHLY and CDR2 is FYNNEI in the germline V gene. The CDR3 covers 10 residues. CDR3 protein: CASRGSGEEF. The CDR3 DNA reads TGTGCCAGCAGGGGTAGCGGGGAGGAGTTC.

The chain is built from TRBV6-1 and TRBJ1-1; perhaps TRBD1 as D (5 bases). This CDR3 is 12 amino acids long. Trimming removed 2 bases at V and 11 bases at J, with 12 bases between. Germline CDR1 and CDR2: MNHNS and SASEGT. The CDR3 spells CASSEYMGLAFF. The CDR3 nucleotides are TGTGCCAGCAGTGAATATATGGGGCTGGCTTTCTTT.

The chain combines TRBV7-2 with TRBJ2-1; TRBD2 agrees at 7 bases. The V segment lost 0 bases and the J segment 1 base; nucleotides outside the gene matches: 6. CDR1 is SGHTA and CDR2 is FQGNSA in the germline V gene. This CDR3 spans 17 amino acids. CDR3 amino acids: CASSLARGSLSYNEQFF. The CDR3 nucleotides read TGTGCCAGCAGCTTAGCGCGGGGGAGCCTATCCTACAATGAGCAGTTCTTC.

V usage is TRBV9 and J usage is TRBJ1-6; D call uncertain. Trimming stripped 0 bases from V and 5 bases from J, with 12 bases between. This CDR3 region has 16 residues. CDR1 and CDR2 (germline): SGDLS, YYNGEE. The CDR3 nucleotides are TGTGCCAGCAGCGTAGGAAACCCCGTAGATAATTCACCCCTCCACTTT. As protein: CASSVGNPVDNSPLHF.

The J gene is TRBJ1-1, the V gene TRBV3-1 (or the pseudogene TRBV3-2), with D possibly being TRBD1 (6 bases). Germline loops: CDR1 LGHDT, CDR2 YNNKEL (reference sequence). The CDR3 covers 19 residues. V lost 4 bases to trimming and J lost 4 bases, with 28 bases between them. CDR3 in amino acids: CASSPYGLRTGILGTEAFF. CDR3 bases: TGTGCCAGCAGCCCCTACGGTTTACGAACAGGGATTCTAGGCACTGAAGCTTTCTTT.

This clone was seen a few times. The chain uses TRBV13 and TRBJ1-1; TRBD1 is a possible D gene (5 bases). This CDR3 is 14 amino acids long. Deletions cut 5 bases from V and 5 bases from J, with 15 bases between. Germline V gene sequence: CDR1 PRHDT, CDR2 FYEKMQ (reference sequence). The CDR3 here is CASSMRGFRTEAFF. CDR3 DNA: TGTGCCAGCAGCATGCGGGGGTTTAGGACTGAAGCTTTCTTT.

Written as DNA, the CDR3 is TGTGCTAGTGGCCTTCTACCCGGGACATCCCTGAACTATGGCTACACCTTC. Its protein product is CASGLLPGTSLNYGYTF. The rearrangement uses TRBV12-5 and TRBJ1-2, with a tentative D call TRBD1 (6 bases). CDR3 length: 17 amino acids. The V gene's germline CDR1 is LGHNT and CDR2 FRNRAP. Trimming shortened V by 6 bases and J by 2 bases, and 22 bases separated the two germline ends.

This chain links TRBV5-4 with TRBJ1-1; 8 positions match TRBD1. Germline CDR1 is SGHNT and CDR2 is YYREEE (reference sequence). The CDR3 is 15 residues long. The V segment lost 3 bases and the J segment 4 bases; nucleotides outside the gene matches: 8. As DNA, the CDR3 is TGTGCCAGCAGCTCCCGACAGGGGTCGGGCACTGAAGCTTTCTTT. Protein: CASSSRQGSGTEAFF.

The CDR3 spells CASSQEPGGYNEQFF. For the CDR3, the DNA is TGTGCCAGCAGCCAAGAACCGGGGGGCTACAATGAGCAGTTCTTC. The rearrangement joins TRBV4-2 to TRBJ2-1, with 7 nucleotides matching TRBD2. The CDR3 runs to 15 residues. Germline CDR1 reads LGHNA; CDR2 reads YNFKEQ. The trim removed 0 bases at V and 3 bases at J, leaving 2 bases unmatched.

The gene calls are TRBV11-2 and TRBJ2-7, with TRBD2 as a possible D gene (6 bases). Germline values: CDR1 SGHAT, CDR2 FQNNGV. Trimming removed 5 bases from V and 5 bases from J, with 19 bases in between. The CDR3 sequence is 15 residues long. The CDR3 region has the DNA TGTGCCAGCAGCCCCGAGACCGGGACTCTTGACGAGCAGTACTTC. Its translation: CASSPETGTLDEQYF.

V and J are TRBV3-1 (or the pseudogene TRBV3-2) and TRBJ2-1; the match to TRBD2 covers 8 bases. J was trimmed by 0 bases and V by 7 bases; bases with no gene match: 8. CDR3 size: 16 residues. Germline assignment: CDR1 LGHDT and CDR2 YNNKEL (reference sequence). CDR3 nucleotides: TGTGCCAGCAAGGAGCGGGGGCGGGGCTCCTACAATGAGCAGTTCTTC. As protein: CASKERGRGSYNEQFF.

This chain links TRBV19 with TRBJ2-3; 9 bases are shared with TRBD1. J was trimmed by 1 base and V by 5 bases; bases with no gene match: 4. This CDR3 contains 15 residues. Germline assignment: CDR1 LNHDA and CDR2 SQIVND (reference sequence). Here the CDR3 reads CASSSRTGGTDTQYF. The CDR3 DNA reads as TGTGCCAGTAGTTCAAGGACAGGGGGCACAGATACGCAGTATTTT.

The chain joins TRBV27 to TRBJ1-1, with 7 bases identical to TRBD1. Looked up from germline, CDR1 is MNHEY and CDR2 is SMNVEV (reference sequence). J was trimmed by 5 bases and V by 3 bases; bases with no gene match: 15. The CDR3 sequence is 17 residues long. The CDR3 reads CASSFLQTGNMLTEAFF. DNA of the CDR3: TGTGCCAGCAGTTTCCTTCAGACAGGGAACATGTTGACTGAAGCTTTCTTT.

The chain carries TRBV19 and TRBJ1-2, with 8 bases that match TRBD1. The germline gives CDR1 LNHDA, CDR2 SQIVND (reference sequence). V shed 4 bases and J 3 bases; nucleotides not matched to a gene: 4. The CDR3 covers 14 residues. For the CDR3, the DNA is TGTGCCAGTAGTACGGGACAGGCTGACTATGGCTACACCTTC. Protein sequence: CASSTGQADYGYTF.

The chain links TRBV5-4 to TRBJ2-3; D perhaps matches TRBD1 (6 bases). V was clipped by 0 bases and J by 2 bases, with 13 bases between them. CDR1 and CDR2 from the germline V gene are SGHNT and YYREEE (reference sequence). The CDR3 has 16 amino acids. CDR3 DNA: TGTGCCAGCAGCTTGGGTGGGGGCAGAGACACAGATACGCAGTATTTT. Protein: CASSLGGGRDTDTQYF.

J is TRBJ1-3 and V is TRBV5-1; tentatively, D is TRBD1 (6 bases). V lost 4 bases, J lost 4 bases, and 21 bases lay in between. Per germline, CDR1 SGHRS and CDR2 YFSETQ. The CDR3 spans 17 residues. CDR3 loop: CASSPSRGGAIGNTIYF. The CDR3 nucleotides are TGCGCCAGCAGCCCTTCACGAGGGGGGGCCATCGGAAACACCATATATTTT.

This clone was detected only a few times. Additional DNA sequences in this sample encode the identical CDR3. The chain carries TRBV19 and TRBJ2-1; possibly TRBD1 for D (6 bases). Germline values: CDR1 LNHDA, CDR2 SQIVND (reference sequence). Trimming stripped 5 bases from V and 3 bases from J, with 14 bases between. This CDR3 region has 15 residues. CDR3 DNA sequence: TGTGCCAGTAGTTTGCCGGGACAAAACTACAATGAGCAGTTCTTC. Amino acid sequence: CASSLPGQNYNEQFF.

This clone was found once. J is TRBJ1-2 and V is TRBV21-1; no DNA check was done on the table's D call, TRBD1. TRBV21-1 is a listed pseudogene. The CDR3 runs to 19 residues. The CDR3 nucleotides read TGTGCCAGCAGCAAAGCGGCGGGGACAGGGGGCGGTCGGTCGTATGGCTACACCTTC. Translating it yields CASSKAAGTGGGRSYGYTF.

This clone was seen a handful of times. As DNA, the CDR3 is TGTGCCAGCAGTCCATACGACAGTGGAGAGACCCAGTACTTC. This encodes CASSPYDSGETQYF. The gene calls are TRBV27 and TRBJ2-5; possible D gene TRBD1, 5 bases. Deletions cut 5 bases from V and 4 bases from J, with 14 bases between. Germline lookup yields CDR1 MNHEY and CDR2 SMNVEV (reference sequence). The CDR3 is made up of 14 amino acids.